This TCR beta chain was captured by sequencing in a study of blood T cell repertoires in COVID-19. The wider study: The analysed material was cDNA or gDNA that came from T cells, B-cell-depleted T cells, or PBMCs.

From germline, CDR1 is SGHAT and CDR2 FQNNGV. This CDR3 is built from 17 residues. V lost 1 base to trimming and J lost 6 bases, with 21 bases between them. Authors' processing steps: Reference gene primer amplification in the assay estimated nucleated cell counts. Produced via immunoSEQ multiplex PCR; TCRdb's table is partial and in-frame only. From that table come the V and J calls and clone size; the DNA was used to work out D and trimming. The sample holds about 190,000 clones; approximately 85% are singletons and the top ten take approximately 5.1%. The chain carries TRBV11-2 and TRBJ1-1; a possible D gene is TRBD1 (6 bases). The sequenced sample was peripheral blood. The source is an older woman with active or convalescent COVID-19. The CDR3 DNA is TGTGCCAGCAGCTTAGGTCCGAGGGGGGGCCAGGGCTCTGAAGCTTTCTTT. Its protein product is CASSLGPRGGQGSEAFF.